These 22 T cell receptor beta chains came from one sample sequenced in a study of T cell changes during pregnancy in multiple sclerosis. The data were produced by immunoSEQ multiplex PCR, yet TCRdb's version contains in-frame clones alone and is incomplete. The table lists about 41,000 clones, approximately 90% of them singletons. This specimen was CD8+ T cells from peripheral blood mononuclear cells, taken in the third trimester of pregnancy. These receptors were obtained from a female donor with multiple sclerosis, enrolled in a pregnancy study.

This clone was picked up a small number of times. This chain connects TRBV7-9 to TRBJ2-3; 13 bases align to TRBD2. Germline V lookup: CDR1 SEHNR, CDR2 FQNEAQ (reference sequence). CDR3 length: 17 amino acids. The J segment lost 5 bases and the V segment lost 10 bases, leaving 15 bases of the junction unmatched. In DNA, the CDR3 is TGTGCCACCCGGGGACTAGCGGGGTCCCAGTCGGGAGATACGCAGTATTTT. It specifies CATRGLAGSQSGDTQYF.

The J gene is TRBJ1-5, the V gene TRBV27, with a tentative D call TRBD1 (5 bases). Trimming stripped 5 bases from V and 0 bases from J, with 11 bases between. Germline CDR1 MNHEY, CDR2 SMNVEV (reference sequence). The CDR3 totals 15 residues. CDR3 bases: TGTGCCAGCAGTCAGGGACTAAGTAGCAATCAGCCCCAGCATTTT. This codes for CASSQGLSSNQPQHF.

This clone is a singleton in its sample. The chain is built from TRBV4-3 and TRBJ1-3; no clear D gene. The CDR3 consists of 15 residues. CDR1 and CDR2 (germline): LGHNA, YSLEER. V shed 1 base and J shed 0 bases, with 7 bases lying between them. The CDR3 DNA sequence: TGCGCCAGCAGCCAAGGGAGAAGCTCTGGAAACACCATATATTTT. Encoded protein: CASSQGRSSGNTIYF.

The V call is TRBV5-6, the J call TRBJ1-6; tentative D call: TRBD1 (5 bases). The CDR3 runs to 14 residues. Germline lookup yields CDR1 SGHDT and CDR2 YYEEEE. Trimming took off 6 bases at V and 9 bases at J, with 16 bases between the two ends. Written as DNA, the CDR3 is TGTGCCAGCACCCCTAGGAGGGGATTTTCACCCCTCCACTTT. This codes for CASTPRRGFSPLHF. Based on the CDR3 plus reference TRBV5-6 and TRBJ1-6, the full variable domain is DAGVTQSPTHLIKTRGQQVTLRCSPKSGHDTVSWYQQALGQGPQFIFQYYEEEERQRGNFPDRFSGHQFPNYSSELNVNALLLGDSALYLCASTPRRGFSPLHFGNGTRLTVT.

V is TRBV5-4 and J is TRBJ2-7; 8 positions match TRBD1. Trimming at V came to 6 bases and at J to 5 bases, leaving 13 bases not matched to a gene. CDR3 length equals 15 residues. Germline V gives CDR1 SGHNT, CDR2 YYREEE (reference sequence). CDR3 nucleotide sequence: TGTGCCAGCACCCCACGGGACAGGTCTCTTGACGAGCAGTACTTC. Amino acids: CASTPRDRSLDEQYF.

The chain has TRBV28 and TRBJ1-2, with D possibly being TRBD1 (5 bases). The CDR3 contains 12 residues. V dropped 11 bases and J dropped 4 bases, with 14 bases sitting between them. Germline loops: CDR1 MDHEN, CDR2 SYDVKM. CDR3 sequence: CAGGGLIYGYTF. Here the CDR3 DNA reads TGTGCCGGGGGGGGACTGATCTATGGCTACACCTTC.

The genes are TRBV2 and TRBJ1-3; tentative D call: TRBD1 (5 bases). Trimming took off 3 bases at V and 4 bases at J, with 10 bases between the two ends. The germline gives CDR1 SNHLY, CDR2 FYNNEI. This CDR3 has 14 residues. CDR3 amino acids: CASSDWGDGNTIYF. CDR3 in DNA: TGTGCCAGCAGTGATTGGGGGGACGGAAACACCATATATTTT.

CDR3 loop: CASSQGTSGGYTQYF. CDR3 sequence (DNA): TGCGCCAGCAGCCAGGGGACTAGCGGGGGCTATACGCAGTATTTT. The chain is built from TRBV4-3 and TRBJ2-3; 14 positions match TRBD2. The V and J ends lost 3 bases and 7 bases, in that order; junction bases with no gene match: 3. CDR1 and CDR2 from the germline V gene are LGHNA and YSLEER. The CDR3 contains 15 residues.

The rearrangement joins TRBV28 to TRBJ2-1; D call uncertain. The CDR3 loop spans 13 amino acids. V dropped 3 bases and J dropped 5 bases, with 8 bases sitting between them. The germline gives CDR1 MDHEN, CDR2 SYDVKM. The CDR3 bases are TGTGCCAGCAGTTTCACCGGAGACAATGAGCAGTTCTTC. It is translated as CASSFTGDNEQFF.

The chain recombines TRBV2 with TRBJ2-7; 11 bases agree with TRBD2. The CDR3 sequence is 15 residues long. In germline, CDR1 is SNHLY, CDR2 FYNNEI. Trimming at V came to 7 bases and at J to 7 bases, leaving 12 bases not matched to a gene. CDR3 coding DNA: TGTGCCAGCAAAAAAGATAGCGGGAGGGCCTGGGAGCAGTACTTC. Translating gives CASKKDSGRAWEQYF.

The table lists this clone with a count of one. The chain couples TRBV13 to TRBJ2-1, with TRBD2 matching 9 bases. CDR1 and CDR2 from the germline V gene are PRHDT and FYEKMQ (reference sequence). The V segment lost 10 bases and the J segment 4 bases; nucleotides outside the gene matches: 11. This CDR3 spans 15 amino acids. The CDR3 DNA follows: TGTGCCACAGCCTTAGCGGGAGAGTTTTACAATGAGCAGTTCTTC. Translation gives CATALAGEFYNEQFF.

The chain uses TRBV2 and TRBJ2-7; TRBD1 matches 9 bases. V shed 7 bases and J 3 bases; nucleotides not matched to a gene: 10. Germline V gene sequence: CDR1 SNHLY, CDR2 FYNNEI. This CDR3 region has 15 residues. CDR3 in amino acids: CASIQGQGINYEQYF. CDR3 coding DNA: TGTGCCAGCATCCAGGGACAGGGAATAAACTACGAGCAGTACTTC. Using reference TRBV2 and TRBJ2-7 for the parts outside the CDR3, the full variable domain is EPEVTQTPSHQVTQMGQEVILRCVPISNHLYFYWYRQILGQKVEFLVSFYNNEISEKSEIFDDQFSVERPDGSNFTLKIRSTKLEDSAMYFCASIQGQGINYEQYFGPGTRLTVT.

The chain combines TRBV4-3 with TRBJ1-2, with 8 bases lining up with TRBD1. CDR1 is LGHNA, CDR2 YSLEER, per germline. The CDR3 runs to 16 residues. Trimming at V came to 0 bases and at J to 8 bases, leaving 11 bases not matched to a gene. DNA for the CDR3: TGCGCCAGCAGCCAAGATCTCAACTCAGGGGGCGACGGCTACACCTTC. The encoded protein is CASSQDLNSGGDGYTF.

The chain links TRBV16 to TRBJ1-4; 7 bases are a match to TRBD1. This CDR3 region has 15 residues. Germline trimming cut 2 bases from V and 5 bases from J; bases unmatched to any gene: 5. CDR1 is KGHSY, CDR2 FQNENV, per germline. CDR3 protein: CASSQPTGPNEKLFF. Here the CDR3 DNA reads TGTGCCAGCAGCCAACCGACAGGGCCGAATGAAAAACTGTTTTTT.

J is TRBJ1-5 and V is TRBV11-2, with 8 bases that match TRBD1. Germline assignment: CDR1 SGHAT and CDR2 FQNNGV. J gave up 2 bases and V 5 bases, and 5 bases lay outside the gene matches. The CDR3 contains 15 residues. CDR3 residues: CASSPTGVGNQPQHF. CDR3 nucleotide sequence: TGTGCCAGCAGCCCGACAGGGGTAGGCAATCAGCCCCAGCATTTT.

The gene calls are TRBV5-6 and TRBJ1-2; 7 bases are shared with TRBD1. Germline V gives CDR1 SGHDT, CDR2 YYEEEE. The CDR3 length is 13 residues. V trimming: 7 bases; J trimming: 3 bases; junction bases outside the gene matches: 6. The chain's CDR3 is CASGPQGDYGYTF. CDR3 bases: TGTGCCAGCGGACCGCAGGGGGACTATGGCTACACCTTC.

This chain connects TRBV4-2 to TRBJ2-2, with 11 bases matching TRBD2. CDR1 is LGHNA and CDR2 is YNFKEQ in the germline V gene. The CDR3 has 17 residues. V gave up 2 bases and J gave up 4 bases; unmatched junction bases: 6. The CDR3 coding sequence is TGTGCCAGCAGCCAATTAACTAGCGGGAGTAGCACCGGGGAGCTGTTTTTT. Protein product: CASSQLTSGSSTGELFF.

This chain uses TRBV7-9 with TRBJ2-3; D is unclear. The CDR3 runs to 14 residues. Trimming took 5 bases from V and 2 from J, leaving 11 bases between them. The germline gives CDR1 SEHNR, CDR2 FQNEAQ (reference sequence). The CDR3 reads CASSPPYLTDTQYF. CDR3 DNA sequence: TGTGCCAGCAGCCCACCCTATCTCACAGATACGCAGTATTTT.

CDR3 loop: CASSLFWGDRQETQYF. The CDR3 coding sequence is TGTGCCAGCAGTTTATTTTGGGGGGACAGACAAGAGACCCAGTACTTC. J is TRBJ2-5 and V is TRBV27, with a weak D call TRBD1 (7 bases). Germline CDR1 MNHEY, CDR2 SMNVEV (reference sequence). The CDR3 covers 16 residues. The V end lost 1 base, the J end lost 2 bases, and 14 bases lay between the germline ends.

This chain links TRBV19 with TRBJ2-3; D unclear. The CDR3 is 14 residues long. The germline V gene has CDR1 LNHDA and CDR2 SQIVND (reference sequence). Between the trimmed V and J ends, which lost 0 bases and 4 bases, there was a span of 8 bases. CDR3 region: CASSIDLGPDTQYF. CDR3 coding DNA: TGTGCCAGTAGTATAGACCTTGGGCCAGATACGCAGTATTTT.

V and J are TRBV19 and TRBJ1-4; 7 bases map to TRBD1. Germline assignment: CDR1 LNHDA and CDR2 SQIVND (reference sequence). The CDR3 is 15 amino acids. The V and J ends lost 5 bases and 7 bases, in that order; junction bases with no gene match: 10. CDR3 in DNA: TGTGCCAGTAGTCTCCCGACAGGGAGCCGTGAAAAACTGTTTTTT. This sequence encodes CASSLPTGSREKLFF.

This rearrangement joins TRBV15 to TRBJ2-7, with D possibly being TRBD2 (6 bases). Germline assignment: CDR1 LNHNV and CDR2 YYDKDF (reference sequence). This CDR3 spans 19 amino acids. V lost 0 bases, J lost 3 bases, and 24 bases lay in between. CDR3 DNA sequence: TGTGCCACCAGCAGAGAAATGGACTCTTTAGCGGAAGGAGACTACGAGCAGTACTTC. It translates to CATSREMDSLAEGDYEQYF.